This entry concerns a single T cell receptor (beta chain). What it recognizes is unknown. This sample is drawn from a study of OX40 agonist ivuxolimab in advanced cancers. Notes on the study in general: CD4+ and CD8+ T cells in blood underwent clonal expansion by week 6 at 0.1 to 3.0 mg/kg. Among T cells, CD8+ cells averaged more expanded clones than CD4+ cells.

The V gene lost 3 bases and the J gene lost 11 bases, with 11 bases spanning the gap. The length of the CDR3 is 11 residues. Germline CDR1 is SGHTS and CDR2 is YDEGEE. Measured with immunoSEQ multiplex PCR; TCRdb has only the in-frame clones, and not every one. The sample yields approximately 47,000 clones, 80% to 90% seen once. Peripheral blood came from all dose cohorts at three timepoints. This material consisted of CD4+ or CD8+ T cells sorted from blood, taken in a trial of the OX40 agonist ivuxolimab. This receptor was obtained from an adult with an advanced solid tumor such as melanoma, head and neck, liver or kidney cancer. V is TRBV5-8 and J is TRBJ1-1, with TRBD1 as a possible D gene (5 bases). The CDR3 DNA is TGTGCCAGCAGCTCAGGGATATGGGCTTTCTTT. Translation gives CASSSGIWAFF.